A selection of T cell receptor beta chains follows, all from one sample in a study of cytomegalovirus exposure and HLA in healthy donors. Some clones are missing from TCRdb's copy, which holds only in-frame ones; the method was immunoSEQ multiplex PCR. The data contain under 200,000 clones, over 70% of them singletons. Sequenced: PBMCs. These receptors were collected from a man aged 45-65 years in good health and CMV-seropositive. CDR3s include the opening cysteine and the closing phenylalanine or tryptophan. The D gene is left open where the match is weak. Expanded clones get a size class; other rows say once, few or many, or leave the size out.

- | - | TRBJ2-2 | TRBV6-5 | TGTGCCAGCAGTTACTTACCCTCGGACACCGGGGAGCTGTTTTTT | CASSYLPSDTGELFF
- | - | TRBJ2-7 | TRBV5-1 | TGCGCCAGCAGCCTGGACACCTACGAGCAGTACTTC | CASSLDTYEQYF
- | TRBD1 | TRBJ2-1 | TRBV15 | TGTGCCACCAGCCTCCTTGGGGCAGGGGGCATCTACAATGAGCAGTTCTTC | CATSLLGAGGIYNEQFF
- | - | TRBJ2-7 | TRBV13 | TGTGCCAGCAGCTCAACAGGGTCGTACGAGCAGTACTTC | CASSSTGSYEQYF
- | - | TRBJ2-7 | TRBV6-5 | TGTGCCAGCAGTTACTCGGCCGATCAACCCTACGAGCAGTACTTC | CASSYSADQPYEQYF
- | - | TRBJ1-2 | TRBV18 | TGTGCCAGCTCACCCATACAGGGTCGCAACGAACGAAATGGCTACACCTTC | CASSPIQGRNERNGYTF
few | TRBD2 | TRBJ2-3 | TRBV7-2 | TGTGCCAGCAGCAGAGGGACTAGCGGGAGCCTTGCAGATACGCAGTATTTT | CASSRGTSGSLADTQYF
once | - | TRBJ2-1 | TRBV9 | TGTGCCAGCAGCGCCCGCGTGGGGGGAAGCTCCTACAATGAGCAGTTCTTC | CASSARVGGSSYNEQFF
- | TRBD1 | TRBJ2-5 | TRBV19 | TGTGCCAGTAGTCCCCGACAGGGGGTGACCCAGTACTTC | CASSPRQGVTQYF
- | - | TRBJ2-1 | TRBV5-1 | TGCGCCAGCAGCGAACAGGGACGGGATGAGCAGTTCTTC | CASSEQGRDEQFF
- | - | TRBJ1-5 | TRBV30 | TGTGCCTGGAGTGACCTCCGGGGCAATCAGCCCCAGCATTTT | CAWSDLRGNQPQHF
- | - | TRBJ2-3 | TRBV4-2 | TGTGCCAGCAGCCTAGCGGATACCACAGATACGCAGTATTTT | CASSLADTTDTQYF
- | TRBD2 | TRBJ2-1 | TRBV5-1 | TGCGCCAGCAGCTTGCTGATGCGGGAGAGGGGTGAGCAGTTCTTC | CASSLLMRERGEQFF
- | TRBD1 | TRBJ2-3 | TRBV5-6 | TGTGCCAGCAGCTTGTTTACAGGGGGAGGCACAGATACGCAGTATTTT | CASSLFTGGGTDTQYF
- | - | TRBJ1-1 | TRBV28 | TGTGCCAGCAGTTGGGGACGGGGAGGCACTGAAGCTTTCTTT | CASSWGRGGTEAFF
- | - | TRBJ2-3 | TRBV29-1 | TGCAGCATGAACGAGCGGGCCTACTCGGGTACGCAGTATTTT | CSMNERAYSGTQYF
- | - | TRBJ1-3 | TRBV30 | TGTGCCTGGATTCACAGGGGAAACACCATATATTTT | CAWIHRGNTIYF
- | - | TRBJ1-1 | TRBV5-1 | TGCGCCAGCAGCTTTTTGACCGGGTCGAACACTGAAGCTTTCTTT | CASSFLTGSNTEAFF
- | TRBD1 | TRBJ2-1 | TRBV5-1 | TGCGCCAGCAGCTTGCAGGGGGTATCCTACAATGAGCAGTTCTTC | CASSLQGVSYNEQFF
- | TRBD1 | TRBJ1-2 | TRBV9 | TGTGTCAGCAGCGTAGGACAGGGAAGCTATGGCTACACCTTC | CVSSVGQGSYGYTF
- | - | TRBJ2-2 | TRBV28 | TGTGCCAGCAGTTTAGGAGATGAGCTGTTTTTT | CASSLGDELFF
- | TRBD1 | TRBJ1-1 | TRBV11-1 | TGTGCCAGCAGCCTTGGGACAGGGTCTGAAGCTTTCTTT | CASSLGTGSEAFF
- | - | TRBJ1-2 | TRBV6-5 | TGTGCCAGCAGCTTTGCGCCTCTACAGGGACGCTACACCTTC | CASSFAPLQGRYTF
few | - | TRBJ1-2 | TRBV28 | TGTGCCAGCAGTTTGCGTTTAGCTTATGGCTACACCTTC | CASSLRLAYGYTF
few | - | TRBJ2-7 | TRBV5-1 | TGCGCCAGCAGTCGGGACATGGAGCAGGACGAGCAGTACTTC | CASSRDMEQDEQYF
- | - | TRBJ2-1 | TRBV7-2 | TGTGCCAGCAGCTTAGTAGGGGTGGGCCTAACCTACAATGAGCAGTTCTTC | CASSLVGVGLTYNEQFF
- | - | TRBJ2-5 | TRBV30 | TGTGCCTCTAGGGGGAATGCCCTAGAGACCCAGTACTTC | CASRGNALETQYF
- | - | TRBJ1-2 | TRBV5-1 | TGCGCCAGCAGCTTCGCCGTTACAGGATCCTACACCTTC | CASSFAVTGSYTF
- | TRBD2 | TRBJ2-1 | TRBV29-1 | TGCAGCGTCCACCACCGGGGGCGGGAGGGGTCCTACAATGAGCAGTTCTTC | CSVHHRGREGSYNEQFF
- | TRBD1 | TRBJ2-7 | TRBV27 | TGTGCCAGCAGTTCCCCACGACAGGGGCCGACCTACGAGCAGTACTTC | CASSSPRQGPTYEQYF
- | - | TRBJ1-2 | TRBV19 | TGTGCCAGTAGTATAGCCGCGGGGTCGAACTATGGCTACACCTTC | CASSIAAGSNYGYTF
- | TRBD2 | TRBJ2-1 | TRBV28 | TGTGCCAGCAGTCCAACTAGCGGGGGGAACAATGAGCAGTTCTTC | CASSPTSGGNNEQFF
- | TRBD2 | TRBJ2-5 | TRBV7-3 | TGTGCCCGCAGCTTGGGACTAGCGGGAGGGTTGGAGACCCAGTACTTC | CARSLGLAGGLETQYF
once | - | TRBJ2-2 | TRBV5-1 | TGCGCCAGCAGCTTGGATATTACTGCGGCGGACACCGGGGAGCTGTTTTTT | CASSLDITAADTGELFF
few | TRBD2 | TRBJ2-7 | TRBV27 | TGTGCCAGCAGTTCGGGACTAGCGACCACCTACGAGCAGTACTTC | CASSSGLATTYEQYF
- | - | TRBJ1-3 | TRBV4-1 | TGCGCCAGCAGCCAGGCCGCGGGGGGCATTCTCTCTGGAAACACCATATATTTT | CASSQAAGGILSGNTIYF
- | - | TRBJ1-1 | TRBV28 | TGTGCCAGCAGTTTCGAGCGGCACACTGAAGCTTTCTTT | CASSFERHTEAFF
- | - | TRBJ2-2 | TRBV4-1 | TGCGCCAGCAGCCAAGTATGGACTAACACCGGGGAGCTGTTTTTT | CASSQVWTNTGELFF
- | TRBD1 | TRBJ2-3 | TRBV7-9 | TGTGCCAGCAGCCATCGGACAGGGAGGACAGATACGCAGTATTTT | CASSHRTGRTDTQYF
- | - | TRBJ1-2 | TRBV19 | TGTGCCAGTAGTCCACAGGGTCGACTAAACTATGGCTACACCTTC | CASSPQGRLNYGYTF
- | TRBD1 | TRBJ1-2 | TRBV7-3 | TGTGCCAGCAGCCCGGACAGGGGCACCTATGGCTACACCTTC | CASSPDRGTYGYTF
- | - | TRBJ1-6 | TRBV30 | TGTGCCTCGACGACAGGCAATTATAATTCACCCCTCCACTTT | CASTTGNYNSPLHF
- | TRBD1 | TRBJ2-5 | TRBV7-9 | TGTGCCAGCAGCCTACAGGGGCAAGAGACCCAGTACTTC | CASSLQGQETQYF
- | - | TRBJ1-2 | TRBV5-4 | TGTGCCAGCAGCCTGACAGGAACTGATGGCTACACCTTC | CASSLTGTDGYTF
- | TRBD2 | TRBJ2-7 | TRBV7-8 | TGTGCCAGCAGGTTAGCGGGAGGTAACTACGAGCAGTACTTC | CASRLAGGNYEQYF
- | - | TRBJ1-4 | TRBV5-1 | TGCGCCAGCAGCTTTGGTCAGGGGAGGAGCGGGGATGAAAAACTGTTTTTT | CASSFGQGRSGDEKLFF
- | TRBD1 | TRBJ1-1 | TRBV12-5 | TGTGCTAGTGGTCCGTATCCCGGGACAGGGGTGAACACTGAAGCTTTCTTT | CASGPYPGTGVNTEAFF